This TCR beta chain is drawn from a study of neurological immune-mediated disorders. CDR3 size: 14 residues. V was cut by 5 bases and J by 0 bases, with 11 bases left in between. Comments on this clonotype: Its antigen is unknown.

Broader study findings: Across subjects, no CDR3 amino acid sequence appeared in expanded clones of more than one subject, a finding that suggested private repertoires in all groups. Multiple sclerosis patients had less TCR clonal expansion than even healthy controls, unlike HTLV-1-associated myelopathy.

The cDNA was synthesized by 5'RACE incorporating 10-nucleotide random UMIs. TCRdb itself ran the 5' RACE reads through MiXCR, one entry per CDR3 protein. The repertoire includes roughly 30,000 distinct CDR3 sequences, roughly 25% of them detected once, and roughly 30% sits in the top ten. Sorted libraries came from 1 million CD4+ or CD8+ T cells. The sample was CD4+ T cells from blood. This chain uses TRBV12-3 or TRBV12-4 with TRBJ2-7, with a possible D match to TRBD1 (5 bases). The TCR was taken from a man aged 50 or older with HTLV-1-associated myelopathy (HAM/TSP). The CDR3 spells CASSPDSSSYEQYF. DNA for the CDR3: TGTGCCAGCAGTCCTGACAGCAGCTCCTACGAGCAGTACTTC.